The 19 T cell receptor beta chains given below trace back to one sample, sequenced in a study of T cell responses to AZD1222 COVID-19 vaccine. Data came from immunoSEQ multiplex PCR; TCRdb stores just in-frame clones and leaves some out. This sample yields about 120,000 clones, of which about 92% are seen a single time; about 3% belongs to the top ten. The sequencing used peripheral blood, collected on day 0 of AZD1222 vaccination. These receptors were collected from an adult in good health.

This chain joins TRBV7-2 and TRBJ2-1, with D perhaps TRBD1 (5 bases). Germline CDR1 is SGHTA and CDR2 is FQGNSA. There are 12 residues in the CDR3. V lost 4 bases, J lost 4 bases, and 5 bases lay in between. The CDR3 sequence: CASSSGYNEQFF. CDR3 nucleotide sequence: TGTGCCAGCAGCTCAGGGTACAATGAGCAGTTCTTC.

This clone was observed a few times. The chain couples TRBV5-8 to TRBJ1-5, with D maybe TRBD1 (5 bases). V was trimmed by 3 bases and J by 3 bases, leaving 19 bases between them. The CDR3 loop spans 17 amino acids. CDR1 and CDR2 from the germline V gene are SGHTS and YDEGEE. The CDR3 DNA reads TGTGCCAGCAGCTCGGGCAGGCAGGGAGTCATCAATCAGCCCCAGCATTTT. This codes for CASSSGRQGVINQPQHF.

The rearrangement uses TRBV10-2 and TRBJ2-3; D may be TRBD2 (6 bases). CDR1 is WSHSY, CDR2 SAAADI, per germline. Trimming left V 3 bases short and J 2 bases short, with 15 bases between. The CDR3 has 16 residues. CDR3 bases: TGCGCCAGCAGTGACCCAGGGACTGGAGACACAGATACGCAGTATTTT. Translating it yields CASSDPGTGDTDTQYF.

The chain is built from TRBV1 and TRBJ2-3. TRBV1 is listed as a pseudogene. The CDR3 contains 15 residues. As DNA, the CDR3 is TGCACCAGCAGCCCCGGGGACCCTAGCACAGATACGCAGTATTTT. This encodes CTSSPGDPSTDTQYF.

This clone was found once. The chain is built from TRBV7-8 and TRBJ2-7, with no clear D. V lost 5 bases to trimming and J lost 4 bases, with 9 bases between them. The CDR3 totals 12 residues. Germline CDR1 and CDR2: SGHVS and FQNEAQ. The CDR3 region is CASSPTEYEQYF. The CDR3 DNA reads TGTGCCAGCAGCCCGACGGAATACGAGCAGTACTTC.

The CDR3 region is CASSLLGTSGYNEQFF. The CDR3 coding sequence is TGTGCCAGCAGCCTCCTCGGGACTAGCGGTTACAATGAGCAGTTCTTC. The chain links TRBV7-9 to TRBJ2-1; 11 nucleotides line up with TRBD2. This CDR3 has 16 amino acids. Germline V gene sequence: CDR1 SEHNR, CDR2 FQNEAQ (reference sequence). With 5 bases clipped from V and 4 bases from J, the junction kept 7 bases outside the gene matches.

This chain joins TRBV12-5 and TRBJ1-2, with 7 bases identical to TRBD1. CDR3 size: 14 residues. Germline-derived CDR1 and CDR2 are LGHNT and FRNRAP. J lost 10 bases, V lost 6 bases, and 14 bases had no gene match. CDR3 DNA: TGTGCTAGTGGAGCCCCCGGACAGGAGGCTGCCTACACCTTC. Encoded protein: CASGAPGQEAAYTF.

The chain links TRBV30 to TRBJ1-1; 8 bases are shared with TRBD1. With V trimmed by 5 bases and J by 0 bases, 2 bases remained unmatched. Germline V lookup: CDR1 GTSNPN, CDR2 SVGIG (reference sequence). The CDR3 loop spans 13 amino acids. In nucleotides, the CDR3 is TGTGCCTGGTCGACAGGGGTGAACACTGAAGCTTTCTTT. As protein: CAWSTGVNTEAFF.

V gene TRBV10-3 combines with J gene TRBJ2-1; 7 bases agree with TRBD2. The V segment lost 3 bases and the J segment 3 bases; nucleotides outside the gene matches: 8. Per germline, CDR1 ENHRY and CDR2 SYGVKD. The CDR3 has 16 amino acids. Here the CDR3 reads CAISDAVAGDYNEQFF. The CDR3, as DNA: TGTGCCATCAGTGACGCCGTTGCGGGAGACTACAATGAGCAGTTCTTC.

In this sample, this clone turned up once. The genes are TRBV4-1 and TRBJ2-7; D may be TRBD1 (5 bases). Germline lookup yields CDR1 MGHRA and CDR2 YSYEKL. Trimming took off 0 bases at V and 1 base at J, with 16 bases between the two ends. The CDR3 loop spans 17 amino acids. The CDR3 spells CASSQEGSKGYSYEQYF. Written as DNA, the CDR3 is TGCGCCAGCAGCCAAGAAGGTTCGAAGGGGTATTCCTACGAGCAGTACTTC.

V gene TRBV28 combines with J gene TRBJ2-7; TRBD2 aligns across 7 bases. V was clipped by 4 bases and J by 1 base; unmatched bases: 7. This CDR3 comprises 15 residues. Germline V gives CDR1 MDHEN, CDR2 SYDVKM. The CDR3: CASSSLAGFSYEQYF. CDR3 bases: TGTGCCAGCAGTTCCTTAGCGGGTTTTTCCTACGAGCAGTACTTC. The complete variable domain, with remaining parts taken from reference TRBV28 and TRBJ2-7, reads DVKVTQSSRYLVKRTGEKVFLECVQDMDHENMFWYRQDPGLGLRLIYFSYDVKMKEKGDIPEGYSVSREKKERFSLILESASTNQTSMYLCASSSLAGFSYEQYFGPGTRLTVT.

This chain connects TRBV25-1 to TRBJ1-2; D may be TRBD1 (6 bases). V dropped 10 bases and J dropped 1 base, with 19 bases sitting between them. From germline, CDR1 is MGHDK and CDR2 SYGVNS. The CDR3 runs to 15 residues. In DNA form, the CDR3 reads TGTGCCACCAAGCAAGGACAGCATCTTAACTATGGCTACACCTTC. Protein: CATKQGQHLNYGYTF.

The chain has TRBV5-8 and TRBJ2-7, with a weak D call TRBD2 (6 bases). Trimming pared 3 bases from V and 12 bases from J, leaving 13 bases between. Germline V gene lookup returns CDR1 SGHTS and CDR2 YDEGEE. The CDR3 length is 11 residues. The chain's CDR3 is CASSWALSGYF. The CDR3 DNA reads as TGTGCCAGCAGCTGGGCCCTTAGCGGGTACTTC.

This clone turned up a few times. The chain carries TRBV27 and TRBJ2-7; D possibly matches TRBD1 or TRBD2 (5 bases each). V dropped 2 bases and J dropped 5 bases, with 13 bases sitting between them. The CDR3 is 14 amino acids. Germline CDR1 and CDR2: MNHEY and SMNVEV (reference sequence). The CDR3 here is CASSLEGRGNEQYF. CDR3 sequence (DNA): TGTGCCAGCAGTTTAGAGGGGAGAGGAAACGAGCAGTACTTC.

V usage is TRBV6-5 and J usage is TRBJ1-3; D unresolved. CDR1 MNHEY and CDR2 SVGAGI come from the germline V gene. The CDR3 runs 16 residues. Trimming took off 0 bases at V and 2 bases at J, with 11 bases between the two ends. The CDR3 protein is CASSYSSSNPGNTIYF. The CDR3 DNA is TGTGCCAGCAGTTACTCGAGCTCGAATCCTGGAAACACCATATATTTT.

The chain carries TRBV6-1 and TRBJ1-2, with 8 nucleotides matching TRBD1. The V gene's germline CDR1 is MNHNS and CDR2 SASEGT. Unmatched junction bases numbered 11, after V lost 2 bases and J lost 3 bases. This CDR3 spans 17 amino acids. Written as DNA, the CDR3 is TGTGCCAGCAGTGAAACCCATGGACAGGGAGGTTACTATGGCTACACCTTC. Residues: CASSETHGQGGYYGYTF.

This clone was counted once. The V call is TRBV4-2, the J call TRBJ2-7; TRBD2 aligns across 10 bases. V was pared by 2 bases and J by 3 bases, with 16 bases of the junction left unmatched. The CDR3 is 19 residues long. CDR1 and CDR2 (germline): LGHNA, YNFKEQ. CDR3 sequence: CASSQTQRESGLAVYEQYF. The CDR3 DNA follows: TGTGCCAGCAGCCAAACCCAGAGGGAGTCTGGACTAGCGGTCTACGAGCAGTACTTC.

The V and J genes are TRBV4-1 and TRBJ2-7; D is uncertain. This CDR3 region has 13 residues. The V gene lost 1 base and the J gene lost 2 bases, with 6 bases spanning the gap. Germline V CDR1 and CDR2: MGHRA, YSYEKL. The chain's CDR3 is CASSQVGTYEQYF. The DNA for the CDR3 is TGCGCCAGCAGCCAAGTGGGCACCTACGAGCAGTACTTC.

This chain joins TRBV11-3 and TRBJ2-3, with D tentatively TRBD2 (6 bases). This CDR3 is built from 13 residues. The V end lost 5 bases, the J end lost 2 bases, and 8 bases lay between the germline ends. Germline CDR1 SGHNT, CDR2 YENEEA. CDR3 sequence reads: CASSPSATDTQYF. The CDR3 DNA is TGTGCCAGCAGCCCTAGCGCCACAGATACGCAGTATTTT.